The 20 T cell receptor beta chains given below trace back to one sample, sequenced in a study of blood T cells in healthy people across ages. The second PCR ran roughly 7 to 11 cycles with a sample-barcoded 5' primer and J-beta primers. TCRdb redid the calling of the 5' RACE reads with MiXCR, one entry per CDR3 protein. The sample lists about 1.6 million distinct CDR3 sequences; 34% were seen once. The source material was blood. These receptors all come from a woman aged 30 to 39 in good health.

This chain connects TRBV21-1 to TRBJ2-1; the table's D call TRBD1 went unverified against the DNA. TRBV21-1 is an annotated pseudogene. The CDR3 runs 17 residues. CDR3 in DNA: TGTGCCAGCAGCAAAGGCAAGGGACAGGGAAAGAGGGATGAGCAGTTCTTC. This codes for CASSKGKGQGKRDEQFF.

The gene calls are TRBV12-3 or TRBV12-4 and TRBJ1-2, with 8 bases identical to TRBD1. The CDR3 is made up of 12 amino acids. V shed 7 bases and J 7 bases; nucleotides not matched to a gene: 5. CDR3 protein: CASIQGARGYTF. The CDR3 DNA follows: TGTGCCAGCATCCAGGGGGCCCGTGGCTACACCTTC.

There are a few counts of this clonotype. The chain is built from TRBV6-5 and TRBJ2-5, with D perhaps TRBD1 or TRBD2 (6 bases each). This CDR3 spans 15 amino acids. Germline V gene data show CDR1 as MNHEY and CDR2 as SVGAGI. V was trimmed by 5 bases and J by 5 bases, leaving 18 bases between them. The CDR3 coding sequence is TGTGCCAGCAGTCCCGCCCGGGGGCTGGGGGAGACCCAGTACTTC. It yields the protein CASSPARGLGETQYF.

This clonotype was seen a handful of times. The J gene is TRBJ2-3, the V gene TRBV9; D assignment may be TRBD1 or TRBD2 (5 bases each). CDR3 size: 15 residues. Germline-derived CDR1 and CDR2 are SGDLS and YYNGEE. The V end lost 0 bases, the J end lost 8 bases, and 16 bases lay between the germline ends. CDR3 in amino acids: CASSVATRDLGTQYF. Written as DNA, the CDR3 is TGTGCCAGCAGCGTAGCTACTAGGGACCTAGGTACGCAGTATTTT.

This clonotype was picked up a small number of times. V gene TRBV10-3 combines with J gene TRBJ2-1; D is possibly TRBD2 (5 bases). From germline, CDR1 is ENHRY and CDR2 SYGVKD. There are 12 residues in the CDR3. V gave up 4 bases and J gave up 4 bases, with 5 bases separating them. The CDR3 spells CAISGTYNEQFF. The CDR3 DNA reads TGTGCCATCAGTGGGACTTACAATGAGCAGTTCTTC.

About this clonotype: It may be a read error: a sequence one base away is much more abundant. The V and J genes are TRBV9 and TRBJ2-1; D uncertain. Between the trimmed V and J ends, which lost 3 bases and 10 bases, there was a span of 14 bases. Germline V gene data show CDR1 as SGDLS and CDR2 as YYNGEE. CDR3 size: 13 residues. CDR3 loop: CASSATNTYEQFF. The CDR3 nucleotides are TGTGCCAGCAGCGCGACAAATACCTACGAGCAGTTCTTC.

The rearrangement links TRBV6-1 to TRBJ2-7; D may be TRBD1 or TRBD2 (5 bases each). V gave up 6 bases and J gave up 2 bases, with 11 bases separating them. The CDR3 extends over 13 amino acids. The germline CDR1 and CDR2 sequences are MNHNS and SASEGT. In DNA form, the CDR3 reads TGTGCCAGCAGGTCCAGGGACCCCTACGAGCAGTACTTC. Residues: CASRSRDPYEQYF.

Ten or more counts support this clonotype. The V gene is TRBV20-1, the J gene TRBJ2-5; tentatively, D is TRBD1 (6 bases). This CDR3 is built from 14 residues. V lost 6 bases and J 5 bases, leaving 19 bases between the germline ends. From germline, CDR1 is DFQATT and CDR2 SNEGSKA (reference sequence). CDR3 residues: CSATGPSGDETQYF. DNA of the CDR3: TGCAGTGCCACCGGGCCCTCAGGGGATGAGACCCAGTACTTC.

The rearrangement joins TRBV5-1 to TRBJ1-1; D perhaps matches TRBD1 (5 bases). V was clipped by 1 base and J by 5 bases, with 9 bases between them. From germline, CDR1 is SGHRS and CDR2 YFSETQ. The CDR3 spans 13 residues. The CDR3 protein is CASSLFGATEAFF. CDR3 in DNA: TGCGCCAGCAGCTTGTTCGGGGCGACTGAAGCTTTCTTT.

The genes are TRBV2 and TRBJ2-2; TRBD1 agrees at 12 bases. V lost 6 bases and J lost 8; bases outside the gene matches: 10. The CDR3 spans 16 residues. Germline V gives CDR1 SNHLY, CDR2 FYNNEI. The CDR3 nucleotides are TGTGCCAGCAGATTACCGGGACAGGGGGCCCTTGGGGAGCTGTTTTTT. Amino acid sequence: CASRLPGQGALGELFF.

CDR3 coding DNA: TGCGCCAGCAGAGCGGAGCGGAGCTCCTACAATGAGCAGTTCTTC. It codes for CASRAERSSYNEQFF. The chain recombines TRBV5-1 with TRBJ2-1, with D possibly matching TRBD2 (5 bases). The CDR3 runs 15 residues. Germline values: CDR1 SGHRS, CDR2 YFSETQ. Trimming removed 5 bases at V and 0 bases at J, with 12 bases between.

Details on this clonotype: One junction end does not reproduce the germline sequence, and a read error may be involved. CDR3 DNA: TGTGCCAGCAGTGCCGAGGTCTCTGGGGCCAACGTCCCGACTTTC. Encoded protein: CASSAEVSGANVPTF. This chain connects TRBV2 to TRBJ2-6; tentatively, D is TRBD1 (5 bases). CDR1 is SNHLY and CDR2 is FYNNEI in the germline V gene. There are 15 residues in the CDR3.

This rearrangement joins TRBV30 to TRBJ2-7, with TRBD1 as a possible D gene (7 bases). This CDR3 is 15 amino acids long. V lost 2 bases and J 2 bases, leaving 16 bases between the germline ends. The germline CDR1 and CDR2 sequences are GTSNPN and SVGIG (reference sequence). CDR3 residues: CAWSPNQGGTYEQYF. In DNA, the CDR3 is TGTGCCTGGAGTCCGAATCAGGGGGGAACCTACGAGCAGTACTTC. Supplemented by reference TRBV30 and TRBJ2-7, the full variable domain reads SQTIHQWPATLVQPVGSPLSLECTVEGTSNPNLYWYRQAAGRGLQLLFYSVGIGQISSEVPQNLSASRPQDRQFILSSKKLLLSDSGFYLCAWSPNQGGTYEQYFGPGTRLTVT.

This clonotype came up a few times. This chain joins TRBV20-1 and TRBJ2-4; the match to TRBD2 covers 11 bases. The CDR3 runs 14 residues. Germline V lookup: CDR1 DFQATT, CDR2 SNEGSKA (reference sequence). The V gene end was trimmed by 1 base and the J gene end by 8 bases; junction bases not matched to a gene: 4. CDR3 loop: CSARGASGGYIQYF. CDR3 nucleotides: TGCAGTGCTAGAGGGGCTAGCGGGGGGTACATTCAGTACTTC.

The chain joins TRBV4-1 to TRBJ2-2; D possibly corresponds to TRBD2 (6 bases). Germline V gene sequence: CDR1 MGHRA, CDR2 YSYEKL. Trimming stripped 0 bases from V and 0 bases from J, with 17 bases between. The CDR3 runs to 19 residues. The CDR3 reads CASSQEARGGYPNTGELFF. In DNA, the CDR3 is TGCGCCAGCAGCCAAGAGGCAAGGGGAGGCTATCCGAACACCGGGGAGCTGTTTTTT.

The V and J genes are TRBV7-3 and TRBJ1-1; D gene ambiguous. Germline lookup yields CDR1 SGHTA and CDR2 FQGTGA. The CDR3 contains 12 residues. V shed 5 bases and J shed 4 bases, with 8 bases lying between them. The CDR3 DNA is TGTGCCAGCAGCCCAGATTTCACTGAAGCTTTCTTT. Its protein is CASSPDFTEAFF.

This clonotype was seen ten or more times. The CDR3 DNA reads TGCAGCGTTGAAAGGTCGACTGGAGATACGCAGTATTTT. This encodes CSVERSTGDTQYF. The chain links TRBV29-1 to TRBJ2-3; D is unclear. There are 13 residues in the CDR3. Between the trimmed V and J ends, which lost 2 bases and 5 bases, there was a span of 11 bases. Looked up from germline, CDR1 is SQVTM and CDR2 is ANQGSEA.

The V gene is TRBV4-1, the J gene TRBJ1-5, with unresolved D. The V gene lost 1 base and the J gene lost 0 bases, with 10 bases spanning the gap. This CDR3 is 16 amino acids long. From germline, CDR1 is MGHRA and CDR2 YSYEKL. In nucleotides, the CDR3 is TGCGCCAGCAGCCAAGCACAACCGTATAGCAATCAGCCCCAGCATTTT. Translated: CASSQAQPYSNQPQHF.

This chain uses TRBV30 with TRBJ1-3; D is ambiguous. The CDR3 covers 15 residues. Germline V gene lookup returns CDR1 GTSNPN and CDR2 SVGIG (reference sequence). Trimming removed 1 base at V and 0 bases at J, with 10 bases between. The CDR3 region is CAWSAKALSGNTIYF. The CDR3 DNA follows: TGTGCCTGGAGTGCGAAAGCTCTCTCTGGAAACACCATATATTTT. Full variable domain (rest looked up from reference TRBV30 and TRBJ1-3): SQTIHQWPATLVQPVGSPLSLECTVEGTSNPNLYWYRQAAGRGLQLLFYSVGIGQISSEVPQNLSASRPQDRQFILSSKKLLLSDSGFYLCAWSAKALSGNTIYFGEGSWLTVV.

In its sample, this clonotype was seen a few times. J is TRBJ2-3 and V is TRBV5-1; TRBD2 might be the D (5 bases). The CDR3 is 16 amino acids. The V gene's germline CDR1 is SGHRS and CDR2 YFSETQ. Trimming removed 4 bases at V and 1 base at J, with 16 bases between. The CDR3 region is CASSQGRRERTDTQYF. The CDR3 DNA sequence: TGCGCCAGCAGCCAAGGCCGTCGGGAACGCACAGATACGCAGTATTTT.